This T cell receptor (beta chain) is drawn from a study of blood T cell repertoires in COVID-19. Across the whole study: From T cells, B-cell-depleted T cells, or PBMCs came the material, which was cDNA or gDNA.

This CDR3 comprises 13 residues. The V end was cut by 5 bases, the J end by 4 bases, with 12 bases between. Germline V gene lookup returns CDR1 SGHVS and CDR2 FQNEAQ. Assay used: immunoSEQ multiplex PCR; TCRdb lists only in-frame clones, some missing. The sample contains fewer than 90,000 clones, about 87% of which appear only once. This receptor was taken from a woman at least 80 years old with active COVID-19. The source material was peripheral blood. This chain connects TRBV7-8 to TRBJ2-7; D might be TRBD2 (6 bases). CDR3 sequence (DNA): TGTGCCAGCAGCCCTCACGGGGGATACGAGCAGTACTTC. This gives the protein CASSPHGGYEQYF.